Below are 18 T cell receptor beta chains sequenced from a single sample in a study of beta chain features in type 1 diabetes. For these receptors, no antigen is known. Findings of the study overall: TCRB CDR3 length was moderately but significantly reduced in all four CD4+ subsets of Type 1 diabetes patients.

TCRB transcripts that were expressed got sequenced, as all of the isolated RNA had been reverse transcribed. Profiled with immunoSEQ multiplex PCR; TCRdb holds only in-frame clones, not every one. Of 100,000 to 150,000 clones listed, around 9% are singletons. Source material: central memory CD4+ T cells from blood. These receptors were collected from a man aged 25-45 years with type 1 diabetes.

The chain recombines TRBV20-1 with TRBJ1-4, with unresolved D. Deletions cut 1 base from V and 10 bases from J, with 7 bases between. Germline CDR1 reads DFQATT; CDR2 reads SNEGSKA (reference sequence). This CDR3 comprises 11 residues. CDR3 sequence reads: CSARVFGKLFF. Here the CDR3 DNA reads TGCAGTGCTAGAGTCTTCGGAAAACTGTTTTTT.

This clone was found many times. The CDR3 sequence: CSVRGYQETQYF. In DNA form, the CDR3 reads TGCAGCGTTCGGGGGTACCAAGAGACCCAGTACTTC. This rearrangement joins TRBV29-1 to TRBJ2-5; possible D gene TRBD2, 6 bases. The V gene's germline CDR1 is SQVTM and CDR2 ANQGSEA. The CDR3 covers 12 residues. Trimming removed 5 bases from V and 0 bases from J, with 7 bases in between.

The rearrangement joins TRBV7-3 to TRBJ2-1, with D possibly TRBD1 on 6 matching bases. There are 11 residues in the CDR3. CDR1 is SGHTA and CDR2 is FQGTGA in the germline V gene. V gave up 8 bases and J gave up 13 bases, with 15 bases separating them. The CDR3 is CASSVGGAQFF. CDR3 coding DNA: TGTGCCAGCTCTGTAGGGGGTGCTCAGTTCTTC.

In its sample, this clone was seen a few times. The rearrangement uses TRBV9 and TRBJ2-2, with D maybe TRBD2 (6 bases). The CDR3 length is 14 residues. V gave up 1 base and J gave up 8 bases, with 12 bases separating them. Germline V gene lookup returns CDR1 SGDLS and CDR2 YYNGEE. The CDR3, as DNA: TGTGCCAGCAGCGTAACTAGCCCGCCTGGGGAGCTGTTTTTT. It encodes CASSVTSPPGELFF.

A few counts support this clone. The CDR3: CAWSVPRDEQYF. The CDR3 nucleotides read TGTGCCTGGAGTGTACCCCGAGACGAGCAGTACTTC. The chain uses TRBV30 and TRBJ2-7; D not resolved. Germline V gene lookup returns CDR1 GTSNPN and CDR2 SVGIG (reference sequence). V lost 0 bases and J 5 bases, leaving 8 bases between the germline ends. This CDR3 is built from 12 residues.

The J gene is TRBJ1-1, the V gene TRBV29-1; 8 bases line up with TRBD1. The CDR3 is 16 amino acids. J gave up 6 bases and V 6 bases, and 18 bases lay outside the gene matches. The germline V gene encodes CDR1 SQVTM and CDR2 ANQGSEA. CDR3 bases: TGCAGCGTGGGTTGGACAGGGCCTCCCGTTGGTCCTGAAGCTTTCTTT. The encoded protein is CSVGWTGPPVGPEAFF.

The chain couples TRBV11-2 to TRBJ2-5; D might be TRBD2 (5 bases). Germline V gives CDR1 SGHAT, CDR2 FQNNGV. This CDR3 is built from 15 residues. Trimming removed 0 bases at V and 0 bases at J, with 8 bases between. The CDR3 region has the DNA TGTGCCAGCAGCTTAGATGGGCGGGACCAAGAGACCCAGTACTTC. Translated, it gives CASSLDGRDQETQYF.

This clone turned up a few times. The V gene is TRBV7-2, the J gene TRBJ2-2, with a possible D match to TRBD1 (5 bases). The V gene lost 5 bases and the J gene lost 6 bases, with 13 bases spanning the gap. CDR3 length: 14 amino acids. Germline V gene lookup returns CDR1 SGHTA and CDR2 FQGNSA. CDR3 DNA: TGTGCCAGCAGCCCCCGCAGGGCCTCCGGGGAGCTGTTTTTT. It translates to CASSPRRASGELFF. The entire variable domain, with the rest obtained from reference TRBV7-2 and TRBJ2-2, is as follows: GAGVSQSPSNKVTEKGKDVELRCDPISGHTALYWYRQSLGQGLEFLIYFQGNSAPDKSGLPSDRFSAERTGGSVSTLTIQRTQQEDSAVYLCASSPRRASGELFFGEGSRLTVL.

This clone occurred a few times. The CDR3 loop reads CASSFGTAPNYGYTF. The CDR3 nucleotides are TGTGCCAGCAGCTTCGGAACAGCTCCTAACTATGGCTACACCTTC. This chain joins TRBV7-8 and TRBJ1-2; no clear D gene. The CDR3 totals 15 residues. V shed 3 bases and J shed 0 bases, with 11 bases lying between them. CDR1 SGHVS and CDR2 FQNEAQ come from the germline V gene. Full variable domain (remainder filled in from reference TRBV7-8 and TRBJ1-2): GAGVSQSPRYKVAKRGQDVALRCDPISGHVSLFWYQQALGQGPEFLTYFQNEAQLDKSGLPSDRFFAERPEGSVSTLKIQRTQQEDSAVYLCASSFGTAPNYGYTFGSGTRLTVV.

This clone occurred a few times. The genes are TRBV28 and TRBJ1-1; a weak D match, TRBD1 (6 bases). This CDR3 is built from 13 residues. Germline V lookup: CDR1 MDHEN, CDR2 SYDVKM. Trimming removed 8 bases at V and 5 bases at J, with 15 bases between. CDR3 residues: CASSRGRRTEAFF. In nucleotides, the CDR3 is TGTGCCAGCTCCAGGGGAAGGAGGACTGAAGCTTTCTTT.

This clone turned up a few times. The V call is TRBV5-5, the J call TRBJ2-7, with a possible D match to TRBD1 (6 bases). The CDR3 consists of 15 residues. V was cut by 1 base and J by 2 bases, with 13 bases left in between. Germline CDR1 and CDR2: SGHKS and YYEKEE (reference sequence). The CDR3 nucleotides read TGTGCCAGCAGCTTGCGCAGGGGAACCCCCTACGAGCAGTACTTC. Encoded protein: CASSLRRGTPYEQYF.

The rearrangement uses TRBV4-2 and TRBJ2-1; the match to TRBD1 covers 7 bases. In germline, CDR1 is LGHNA, CDR2 YNFKEQ. With 0 bases clipped from V and 6 bases from J, the junction kept 11 bases outside the gene matches. The CDR3 is 17 residues long. CDR3 loop: CASSQDVGQTTFNEQFF. The CDR3 bases are TGTGCCAGCAGCCAAGATGTGGGACAGACTACCTTCAATGAGCAGTTCTTC.

The genes are TRBV4-2 and TRBJ2-1; no firm D call. V lost 5 bases, J lost 10 bases, and 12 bases lay in between. Germline values: CDR1 LGHNA, CDR2 YNFKEQ. CDR3 length equals 12 residues. CDR3 coding DNA: TGTGCCAGCAGCTCCCAGGTTGGGGAGCAGTTCTTC. As protein: CASSSQVGEQFF.

The chain is built from TRBV11-2 and TRBJ2-7, with TRBD2 matching over 10 bases. This CDR3 is built from 14 residues. Germline CDR1 and CDR2: SGHAT and FQNNGV. Germline trimming cut 1 base from V and 3 bases from J; bases unmatched to any gene: 0. The CDR3, as DNA: TGTGCCAGCAGCTTAGCTAGCGGGGGCTACGAGCAGTACTTC. Protein: CASSLASGGYEQYF.

This clone occurred a few times. The chain carries TRBV2 and TRBJ1-5; D is perhaps TRBD1 (6 bases). This CDR3 has 13 amino acids. Germline CDR1 SNHLY, CDR2 FYNNEI. Trimming shortened V by 6 bases and J by 1 base, and 7 bases separated the two germline ends. CDR3 DNA sequence: TGTGCCAGCAGACAGGGAAGCAATCAGCCCCAGCATTTT. It specifies CASRQGSNQPQHF.

The chain joins TRBV18 to TRBJ1-2; 7 bases are shared with TRBD1. V shed 2 bases and J 0 bases; nucleotides not matched to a gene: 3. CDR1 KGHSH and CDR2 LQKENI come from the germline V gene. CDR3 length: 15 amino acids. As DNA, the CDR3 is TGTGCCAGCTCACCAGACAGGGAAACTAACTATGGCTACACCTTC. Translation: CASSPDRETNYGYTF.

The rearrangement links TRBV7-3 to TRBJ2-3, with 7 bases lining up with TRBD2. This CDR3 region has 14 residues. Germline CDR1 reads SGHTA; CDR2 reads FQGTGA. V dropped 2 bases and J dropped 6; count of bases not matched to a gene: 5. The CDR3 DNA reads as TGTGCCAGCAGCTTACTCGGGACTACTGATACGCAGTATTTT. Translating it yields CASSLLGTTDTQYF.

The V gene is TRBV7-6, the J gene TRBJ1-2; TRBD1 is a possible D gene (5 bases). CDR1 is SGHVS and CDR2 is FNYEAQ in the germline V gene. V lost 5 bases, J lost 5 bases, and 12 bases lay in between. The CDR3 extends over 13 amino acids. The CDR3: CASSGQALYGYTF. The CDR3 DNA is TGTGCCAGCAGCGGACAAGCCTTATATGGCTACACCTTC.